This T cell receptor beta chain is from a study of cytomegalovirus exposure and HLA in healthy donors. Study-level points and caveats: An analysis that came later showed most CMV-associated TCR beta chains appearing HLA-restricted. Indistinguishable V segments, including TRBV6-2 and TRBV6-3, were excluded.

The PCR contained 60 Vbeta and 13 Jbeta primers. The table came from immunoSEQ multiplex PCR; TCRdb's copy has only in-frame clones and leaves some out. The sample shows roughly 200,000 clones, 65% to 85% of them seen only once. Details on this clone: Antigen specificity is unknown.

CDR1 GTSNPN and CDR2 SVGIG come from the germline V gene (reference sequence). CDR3 length: 13 amino acids. V lost 5 bases and J lost 12; bases outside the gene matches: 12. The receptor comes from a young woman in good health and CMV-seronegative. Sequenced material: PBMCs. The chain couples TRBV30 to TRBJ2-1, with TRBD2 matching over 8 bases. The CDR3 loop reads CAWASGLSSRQFF. The CDR3, as DNA: TGTGCCTGGGCTAGCGGGCTCTCGAGTCGGCAGTTCTTC.